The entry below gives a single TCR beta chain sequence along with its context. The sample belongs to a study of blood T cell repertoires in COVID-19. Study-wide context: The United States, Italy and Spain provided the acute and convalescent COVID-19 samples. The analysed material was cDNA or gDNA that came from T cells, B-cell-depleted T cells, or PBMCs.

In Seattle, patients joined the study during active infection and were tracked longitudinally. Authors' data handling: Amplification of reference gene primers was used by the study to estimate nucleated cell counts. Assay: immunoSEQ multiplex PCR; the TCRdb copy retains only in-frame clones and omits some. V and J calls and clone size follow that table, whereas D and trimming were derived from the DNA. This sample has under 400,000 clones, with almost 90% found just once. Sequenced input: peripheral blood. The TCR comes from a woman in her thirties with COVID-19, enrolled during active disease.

This CDR3 is CASTNPWQGVNQPQHF. The CDR3 nucleotides are TGTGCCAGTACCAACCCTTGGCAGGGCGTCAATCAGCCCCAGCATTTT. The gene calls are TRBV19 and TRBJ1-5, with D perhaps matching TRBD1 (5 bases). Per the germline V gene, CDR1 is LNHDA and CDR2 is SQIVND (reference sequence). The CDR3 sequence is 16 residues long. V dropped 7 bases and J dropped 3 bases, with 19 bases sitting between them.